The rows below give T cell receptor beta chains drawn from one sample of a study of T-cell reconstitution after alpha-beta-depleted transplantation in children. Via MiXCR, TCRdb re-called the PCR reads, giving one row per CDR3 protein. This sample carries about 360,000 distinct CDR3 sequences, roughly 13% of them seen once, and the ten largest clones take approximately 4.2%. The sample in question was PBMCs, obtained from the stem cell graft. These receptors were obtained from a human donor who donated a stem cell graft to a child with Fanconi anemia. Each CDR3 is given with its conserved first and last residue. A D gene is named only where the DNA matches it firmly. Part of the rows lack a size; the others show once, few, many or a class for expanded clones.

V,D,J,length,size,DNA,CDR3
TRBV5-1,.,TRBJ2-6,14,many,TGCGCCAGCAACGACATCTCTGGGGCCAACGTCCTGACTTTC,CASNDISGANVLTF
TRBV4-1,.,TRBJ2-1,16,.,TGCGCCAGCAGCCAAGAATTTTATGGGTCGATCAATGAGCAGTTCTTC,CASSQEFYGSINEQFF
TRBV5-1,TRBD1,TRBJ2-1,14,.,TGCGCCAGCAGCTTGGAACAGGGGGCGAATGAGCAGTTCTTC,CASSLEQGANEQFF
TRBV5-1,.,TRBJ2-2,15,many,TGCGCCAGCAGGCAAGAGGACGGGAACACCGGGGAGCTGTTTTTT,CASRQEDGNTGELFF
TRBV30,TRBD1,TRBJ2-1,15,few,TGTGCCTGGACGCCCCGGGACAGGGGGTTCAATGAGCAGTTCTTC,CAWTPRDRGFNEQFF
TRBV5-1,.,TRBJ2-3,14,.,TGCGCCAGCAGCTTAAATCCCTCGGGTGATACGCAGTATTTT,CASSLNPSGDTQYF
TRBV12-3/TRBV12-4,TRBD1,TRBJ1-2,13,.,TGTGCCAGCAGTTTTGGGACAGGGGCGGGCTACACCTTC,CASSFGTGAGYTF
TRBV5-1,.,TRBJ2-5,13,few,TGCGCCACCCAAAGAAATTTCGGGGAGACCCAGTACTTC,CATQRNFGETQYF
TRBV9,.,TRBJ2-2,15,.,TGTGCCAGCAGCGTAGTGCCAAAACCCACCGGGGAGCTGTTTTTT,CASSVVPKPTGELFF
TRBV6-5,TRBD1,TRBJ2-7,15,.,TGTGCCAGCACTGACTCGGGACAGGGAACCTACGAGCAGTACTTC,CASTDSGQGTYEQYF
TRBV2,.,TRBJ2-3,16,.,TGTGCCAGCATAAGAGGGTTAGGGCCTAGCACAGATACGCAGTATTTT,CASIRGLGPSTDTQYF
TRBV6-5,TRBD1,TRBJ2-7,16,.,TGTGCCAGCAGGCATCAAGGGACAGGGGTCCTCTACGAGCAGTACTTC,CASRHQGTGVLYEQYF